This T cell receptor (beta chain) was documented in a study of cytomegalovirus exposure and HLA in healthy donors (TCRdb year 2017). Turning to the overall study: The roughly 670 repertoires of the first cohort and the 120 validation repertoires were produced on the same platform, according to a later analysis. The study was designed to test whether signatures of past pathogen exposure could be identified by cataloging public T cell receptors. In addition to the first cohort of around 670 subjects, a separate validation cohort of about 120 different subjects was used. To predict cytomegalovirus infection status, the study combined high-throughput TCR immunosequencing, statistical association of individual TCRs with disease status, and machine learning. Summary of the overall study and its limitations: All 120 repertoires were used to score co-occurrence in the validation cohort in a later analysis, because that analysis had no HLA typing for the cohort. The study listed 150 to 200 TCR beta chains as associated with cytomegalovirus. The classifier was reported to diagnose cytomegalovirus status with high specificity and sensitivity in both the original and validation cohorts. The authors suggested that the approach could potentially be extended to other disease states and immunological phenotypes. While some public TCRs were present in many individuals, most TCR sequences turned up only very rarely across donors. Three of the identified cytomegalovirus-associated TCR beta chains were confirmed in vitro to be specific for cytomegalovirus antigens. Subsequent analysis determined that TCRs grouped into clusters in the first cohort also showed a tendency toward co-occurrence across the 120 validation repertoires, and approximately 94% of cluster scores exceeded 0.

The donors belonged to the validation cohort of 120 subjects, which was separate from the approximately 680-subject first cohort. As concerns this clone: What antigen it recognizes has not been identified. Base qualities are not provided; no much larger clone lies one nucleotide away.

The CDR3 spans 12 residues, from the cysteine through the phenylalanine. This entry keeps only the CDR3 DNA: 36 bases, framed from base 1. The V end loses 1 base and the J end loses 6 bases, and a stretch of 4 bases separates them. CDR1 SGHAT and CDR2 FQNNGV were looked up in the germline V gene. The library was made by the immunoSEQ multiplex PCR assay. On the study's bioinformatics: To diagnose cytomegalovirus status from the catalog of TCR beta chain sequences, a statistical classification framework was built. In TCRdb, the immuneACCESS table is reduced to in-frame sequences with V and J assigned. These tables do not hold every clone; where another copy was compared, an unresolved V gene accounts for under half, and the others remain unexplained. D and trimming come from the DNA, and the V and J calls and clone size come from that table. The sample table lists some 170,000 clones, about 90% of them with a count of one. 10% to 13% of the sample is held by the ten biggest clonotypes.

Sequenced input: PBMCs. This receptor chain uses TRBV11-2 and TRBJ1-5; the D gene is not confidently resolved. This clonotype originated in a woman under 30 in good health and CMV-seropositive. The CDR3 protein sequence reads: CASSLGGQPQHF. The sequenced DNA: TGTGCCAGCAGCTTAGGCGGTCAGCCCCAGCATTTT. With all but the CDR3 taken from the reference TRBV11-2 and TRBJ1-5 genes, the full variable domain is: EAGVAQSPRYKIIEKRQSVAFWCNPISGHATLYWYQQILGQGPKLLIQFQNNGVVDDSQLPKDRFSAERLKGVDSTLKIQPAKLEDSAVYLCASSLGGQPQHFGDGTRLSIL.